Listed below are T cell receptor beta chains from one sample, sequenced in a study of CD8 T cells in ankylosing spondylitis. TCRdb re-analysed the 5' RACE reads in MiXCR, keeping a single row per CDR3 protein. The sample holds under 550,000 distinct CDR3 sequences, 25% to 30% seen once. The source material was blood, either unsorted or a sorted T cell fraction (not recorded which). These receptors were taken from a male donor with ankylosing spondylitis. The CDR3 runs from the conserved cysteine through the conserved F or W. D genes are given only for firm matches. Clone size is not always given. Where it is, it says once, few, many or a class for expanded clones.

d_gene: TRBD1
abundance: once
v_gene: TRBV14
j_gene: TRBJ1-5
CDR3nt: TGTGCCAGCAGCGCACAGGGGGTGGACCAGCCCCAGCATTTT
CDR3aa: CASSAQGVDQPQHF

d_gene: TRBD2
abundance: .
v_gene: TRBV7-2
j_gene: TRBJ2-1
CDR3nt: TGTGCCAGCAGCTTAAAGGCTAGCGGGATATTAGGCGAGCAGTTCTTC
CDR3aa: CASSLKASGILGEQFF

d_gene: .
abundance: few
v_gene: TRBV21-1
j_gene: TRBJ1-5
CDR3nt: TGTGCCAGCAGCAAAGCTCTGTTTCGGGCAGCCAATCAGCCCCAGCATTTT
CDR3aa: CASSKALFRAANQPQHF

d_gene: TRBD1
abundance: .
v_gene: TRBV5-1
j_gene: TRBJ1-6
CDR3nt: TGCGCCAGCAGCTTGGGGGACAGTGGCCCCAGAGGCCTCCACTTT
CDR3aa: CASSLGDSGPRGLHF

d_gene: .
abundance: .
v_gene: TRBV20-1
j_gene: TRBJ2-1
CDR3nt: TGCAGTGCTGCCTCGTTAGGGGCAGGAGCCTACAATGAGCAGTTCTTC
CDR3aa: CSAASLGAGAYNEQFF

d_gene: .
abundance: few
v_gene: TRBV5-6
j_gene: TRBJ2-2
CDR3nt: TGTGCCAGCAGCTTTATTAGCCCCGGGTCCGGGGAGCTGTTTTTT
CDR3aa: CASSFISPGSGELFF

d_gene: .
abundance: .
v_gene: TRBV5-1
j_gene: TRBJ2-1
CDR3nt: TGCGCCAGCAGCGCCGGGGGAAGCTCCTACAATGAGCAGTTCTTC
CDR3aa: CASSAGGSSYNEQFF

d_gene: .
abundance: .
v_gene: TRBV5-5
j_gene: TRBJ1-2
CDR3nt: TGTGCCAGCAGCTTGGCCGTCGGACAAAACGCCTACACCTTC
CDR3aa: CASSLAVGQNAYTF

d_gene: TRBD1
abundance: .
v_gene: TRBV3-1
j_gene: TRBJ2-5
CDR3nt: TGTGCCAGCAGTCACAGGGGGTCGGACGAGACCCAGTACTTC
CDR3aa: CASSHRGSDETQYF

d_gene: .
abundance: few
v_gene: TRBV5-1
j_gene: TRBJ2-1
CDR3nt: TGCGCCAGCAGCTTGGCCGGCCAGGCTAGCTACAATGAGCAGTTCTTC
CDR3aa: CASSLAGQASYNEQFF

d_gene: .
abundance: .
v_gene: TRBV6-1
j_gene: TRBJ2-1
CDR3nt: TGTGCCAGCATCCCCGGGACCGGCGCCTCCAATGAGCAGTTCTTC
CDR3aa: CASIPGTGASNEQFF

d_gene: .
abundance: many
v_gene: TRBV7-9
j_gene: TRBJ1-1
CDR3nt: TGTGCCAGCAGCTTAGTTGGAGCCTTGAACACTGAAGCTTTCTTT
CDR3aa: CASSLVGALNTEAFF

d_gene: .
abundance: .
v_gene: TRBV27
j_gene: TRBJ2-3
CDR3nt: TGTGCCAGCAGGTATCTTAAACCCCAGGGAGCAGATACGCAGTATTTT
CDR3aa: CASRYLKPQGADTQYF

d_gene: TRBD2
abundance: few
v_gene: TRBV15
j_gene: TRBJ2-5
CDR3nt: TGTGCCACCAGCAGTGCCCTTGGGCTAGCGGTTGGGGAGACCCAGTACTTC
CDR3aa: CATSSALGLAVGETQYF

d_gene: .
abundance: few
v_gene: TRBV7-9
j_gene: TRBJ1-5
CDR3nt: TGTGCCAGCAGCTTAGCAGGTCAGCCCCAGCATTTT
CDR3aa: CASSLAGQPQHF

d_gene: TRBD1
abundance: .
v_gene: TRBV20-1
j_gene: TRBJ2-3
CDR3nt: TGCAGCTTTCTCAGGGGGCGTCCAGATACGCAGTATTTT
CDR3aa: CSFLRGRPDTQYF

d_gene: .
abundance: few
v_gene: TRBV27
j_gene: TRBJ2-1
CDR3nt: TGTGCCAGCAGTTTCAAACGAGACTCCTACAATGAGCAGTTCTTC
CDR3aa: CASSFKRDSYNEQFF

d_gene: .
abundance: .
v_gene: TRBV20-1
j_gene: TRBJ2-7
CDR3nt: TGCAGTGCTCCAGAGGCGGTCGCAGGGGACTACGAGCAGTACTTC
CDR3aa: CSAPEAVAGDYEQYF

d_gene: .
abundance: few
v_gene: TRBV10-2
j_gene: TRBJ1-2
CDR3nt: TGCGCCAGCAGTGCGGCAGGAAATCACTATGGCTACACCTTC
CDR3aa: CASSAAGNHYGYTF

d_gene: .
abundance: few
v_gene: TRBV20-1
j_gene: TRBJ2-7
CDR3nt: TGCAGTGCTACCCCGGGGCTAAGCTCCTACGAGCAGTACTTC
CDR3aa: CSATPGLSSYEQYF

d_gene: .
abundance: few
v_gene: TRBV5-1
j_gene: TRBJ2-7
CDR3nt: TGCGCCAGCAGCTCGGGACTGGGACAGACCGTTGCTAGCGGCACCTACGAGCAGTACTTC
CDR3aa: CASSSGLGQTVASGTYEQYF

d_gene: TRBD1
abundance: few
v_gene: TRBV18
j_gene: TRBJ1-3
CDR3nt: TGTGCCAGCTCACCACCGGCGACAGGGCTCGGCTCTGGAAACACCATATATTTT
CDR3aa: CASSPPATGLGSGNTIYF

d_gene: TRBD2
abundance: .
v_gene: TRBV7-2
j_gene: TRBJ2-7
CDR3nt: TGTGCCAGCAGCTCGAAGGCGCCTAGCGGAACCTACGAGCAGTACTTC
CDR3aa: CASSSKAPSGTYEQYF

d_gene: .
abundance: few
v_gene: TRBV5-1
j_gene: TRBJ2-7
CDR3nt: TGCGCCAGCAGCTCCCAGGGGACTCTCAATTACGAGCAGTACTTC
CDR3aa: CASSSQGTLNYEQYF

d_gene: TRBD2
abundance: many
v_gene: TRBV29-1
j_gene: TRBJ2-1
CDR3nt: TGCAGCGTTGAACTCGGCGGGGGCTACAATGAGCAGTTCTTC
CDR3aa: CSVELGGGYNEQFF

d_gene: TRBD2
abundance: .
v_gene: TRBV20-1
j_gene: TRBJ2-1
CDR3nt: TGCAGTGCTATTCTTAGCGGGAGCTCCTACAATGAGCAGTTCTTC
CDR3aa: CSAILSGSSYNEQFF

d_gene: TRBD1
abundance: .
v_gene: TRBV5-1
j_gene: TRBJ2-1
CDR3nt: TGCGCCAGCAGCTTGGAGGACAGGTCTGGGGACAATGAGCAGTTCTTC
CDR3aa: CASSLEDRSGDNEQFF

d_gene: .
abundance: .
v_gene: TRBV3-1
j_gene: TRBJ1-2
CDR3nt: TGTGCCAGCAGCCCCCAGGGCGCAAACTATGGCTACACCTTC
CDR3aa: CASSPQGANYGYTF

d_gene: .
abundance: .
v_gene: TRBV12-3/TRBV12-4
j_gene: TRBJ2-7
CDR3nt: TGTGCCAGCTCCCCCGCCCAGGGGACCGAGCAGTACTTC
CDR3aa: CASSPAQGTEQYF

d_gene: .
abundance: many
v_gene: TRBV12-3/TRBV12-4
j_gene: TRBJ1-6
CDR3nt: TGTGCCAGCAATCTAGGGAGGTCACCCCTCCACTTT
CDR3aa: CASNLGRSPLHF

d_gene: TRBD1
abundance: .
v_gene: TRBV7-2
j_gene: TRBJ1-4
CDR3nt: TGTGCCAGCAGGCCACAGGGGTGGAGTGAAAAACTGTTTTTT
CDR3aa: CASRPQGWSEKLFF

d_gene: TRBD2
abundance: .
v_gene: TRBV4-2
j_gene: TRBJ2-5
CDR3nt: TGTGCCAGCAGCCAAGGGCGGACTAGCGGGAGAGAGACCCAGTACTTC
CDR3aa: CASSQGRTSGRETQYF

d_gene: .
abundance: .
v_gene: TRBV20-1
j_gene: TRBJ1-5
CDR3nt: TGCAGTGCTCGGGAGGGACACGGTATAGCGCGTCAGCCCCAGCATTTT
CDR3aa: CSAREGHGIARQPQHF

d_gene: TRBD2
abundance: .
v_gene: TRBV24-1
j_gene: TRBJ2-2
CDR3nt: TGTGCCACCAGTGACCCTAGCGGGACTTCGAACACCGGGGAGCTGTTTTTT
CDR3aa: CATSDPSGTSNTGELFF

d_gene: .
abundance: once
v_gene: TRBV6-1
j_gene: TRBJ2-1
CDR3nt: TGTGCCAGCAGTGAGGCTGGGAGGAGTATTGAGCAGTTCTTC
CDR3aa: CASSEAGRSIEQFF

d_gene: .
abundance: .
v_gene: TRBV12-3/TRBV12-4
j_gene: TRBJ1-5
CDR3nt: TGTGCCAGCAGTTTAGCGCGGGACACCAATCAGCCCCAGCATTTT
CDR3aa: CASSLARDTNQPQHF

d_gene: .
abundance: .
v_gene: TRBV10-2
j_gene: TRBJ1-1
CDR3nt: TGCGCCAGCAGTTACAGGACGGGGAGGACTGAAGCTTTCTTT
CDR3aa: CASSYRTGRTEAFF

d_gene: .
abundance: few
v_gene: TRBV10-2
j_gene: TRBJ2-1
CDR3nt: TGCGCCAGCAGTGGACGGGAGCCAAATGAGCAGTTCTTC
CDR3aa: CASSGREPNEQFF

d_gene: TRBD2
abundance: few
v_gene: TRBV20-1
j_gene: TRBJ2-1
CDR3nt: TGCAGTGCCTCGACTAGCGTGCCCTACAATGAGCAGTTCTTC
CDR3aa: CSASTSVPYNEQFF

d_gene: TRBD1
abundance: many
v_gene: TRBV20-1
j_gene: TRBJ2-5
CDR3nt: TGCAGTGTGGACAGGGGAGAGTCCCAGTACTTC
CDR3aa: CSVDRGESQYF